This is a list of T cell receptor beta chains from one sample in a study of T cell responses to AZD1222 COVID-19 vaccine. Sequencing was performed with immunoSEQ multiplex PCR; in TCRdb, only in-frame clones are kept and a portion is missing. The sample has tens of thousands of clones; roughly 87% are singletons. Sample: peripheral blood, taken 28 days after the second AZD1222 dose. The receptors originated from an adult who received the AZD1222 COVID-19 vaccine. Both conserved end residues are part of each CDR3. Fields, in order: V gene, J gene, clone size, D gene, CDR3 protein, CDR3 DNA. A D gene is named only where the DNA matches it firmly. Some rows have no size entry. The others give once, few or many, or a class for an expanded clone.

V gene: TRBV3-1/TRBV3-2
J gene: TRBJ2-7
clone size: NA
D gene: NA
CDR3 protein: CASSQVRYEQYF
CDR3 DNA: TGTGCCAGCAGCCAAGTAAGGTACGAGCAGTACTTC

V gene: TRBV6-5
J gene: TRBJ2-1
clone size: NA
D gene: TRBD2
CDR3 protein: CASSYLGGGSYNEQFF
CDR3 DNA: TGTGCCAGCAGTTACCTTGGCGGGGGGTCATACAATGAGCAGTTCTTC

V gene: TRBV14
J gene: TRBJ2-4
clone size: once
D gene: TRBD1
CDR3 protein: CASSHAGTGRNWAKNIQYF
CDR3 DNA: TGTGCCAGCAGCCACGCCGGGACAGGGCGTAATTGGGCCAAAAACATTCAGTACTTC

V gene: TRBV5-5
J gene: TRBJ1-5
clone size: NA
D gene: NA
CDR3 protein: CASSRGTGNQPQHF
CDR3 DNA: TGTGCCAGCTCGCGGGGTACTGGCAATCAGCCCCAGCATTTT

V gene: TRBV4-3
J gene: TRBJ2-7
clone size: NA
D gene: NA
CDR3 protein: CASSLTGTSYEQYF
CDR3 DNA: TGCGCCAGCAGCCTAACCGGGACAAGCTACGAGCAGTACTTC

V gene: TRBV6-4
J gene: TRBJ2-1
clone size: few
D gene: NA
CDR3 protein: CASSDVGGSYNEQFF
CDR3 DNA: TGTGCCAGCAGTGACGTGGGTGGCTCCTACAATGAGCAGTTCTTC

V gene: TRBV3-1/TRBV3-2
J gene: TRBJ2-1
clone size: NA
D gene: NA
CDR3 protein: CASSPLTDSNEQFF
CDR3 DNA: TGTGCCAGCAGTCCTCTCACGGACAGCAATGAGCAGTTCTTC

V gene: TRBV7-2
J gene: TRBJ1-2
clone size: NA
D gene: NA
CDR3 protein: CASSLDSYGYTF
CDR3 DNA: TGTGCCAGCAGCTTGGACAGCTATGGCTACACCTTC

V gene: TRBV7-6
J gene: TRBJ2-7
clone size: NA
D gene: NA
CDR3 protein: CASSLAGAGALEQYF
CDR3 DNA: TGTGCCAGCAGCTTAGCGGGTGCGGGGGCGCTTGAGCAGTACTTC

V gene: TRBV10-3
J gene: TRBJ2-5
clone size: NA
D gene: TRBD2
CDR3 protein: CAISGNPQTSGGVETQYF
CDR3 DNA: TGTGCCATCAGTGGGAACCCTCAGACTAGCGGGGGGGTGGAGACCCAGTACTTC

V gene: TRBV7-9
J gene: TRBJ2-3
clone size: once
D gene: TRBD1
CDR3 protein: CASRWGQYRTDTQYF
CDR3 DNA: TGTGCCAGCAGGTGGGGACAGTACCGCACAGATACGCAGTATTTT

V gene: TRBV12-3/TRBV12-4
J gene: TRBJ1-2
clone size: NA
D gene: NA
CDR3 protein: CASSQGTRGYTF
CDR3 DNA: TGTGCCAGCAGCCAAGGTACCCGGGGCTACACCTTC

V gene: TRBV4-3
J gene: TRBJ2-7
clone size: NA
D gene: NA
CDR3 protein: CASSQEMGSYEQYF
CDR3 DNA: TGCGCCAGCAGCCAAGAGATGGGTTCCTACGAGCAGTACTTC

V gene: TRBV5-6
J gene: TRBJ2-7
clone size: NA
D gene: NA
CDR3 protein: CASSLLHEQYF
CDR3 DNA: TGTGCCAGCAGCTTGCTCCACGAGCAGTACTTC

V gene: TRBV6-5
J gene: TRBJ1-4
clone size: NA
D gene: NA
CDR3 protein: CATVEGGTNEKLFF
CDR3 DNA: TGTGCCACCGTAGAAGGGGGAACTAATGAAAAACTGTTTTTT

V gene: TRBV7-2
J gene: TRBJ1-2
clone size: NA
D gene: NA
CDR3 protein: CASSLGEVTNYGYTF
CDR3 DNA: TGTGCCAGCAGCTTAGGGGAAGTGACTAACTATGGCTACACCTTC

V gene: TRBV7-3
J gene: TRBJ2-2
clone size: NA
D gene: TRBD1
CDR3 protein: CASSIGQGWRGELFF
CDR3 DNA: TGTGCCAGCAGCATCGGACAGGGGTGGAGAGGGGAGCTGTTTTTT

V gene: TRBV5-5
J gene: TRBJ2-2
clone size: NA
D gene: TRBD2
CDR3 protein: CASRLLAGVRTGELFF
CDR3 DNA: TGTGCCAGCAGACTCCTAGCGGGGGTGCGCACCGGGGAGCTGTTTTTT

V gene: TRBV15
J gene: TRBJ2-2
clone size: NA
D gene: NA
CDR3 protein: CATSTRTVTGELFF
CDR3 DNA: TGTGCCACCAGCACCCGGACTGTTACCGGGGAGCTGTTTTTT

V gene: TRBV6-1
J gene: TRBJ2-7
clone size: NA
D gene: NA
CDR3 protein: CASSERWAGPYEQYF
CDR3 DNA: TGTGCCAGCAGTGAACGTTGGGCAGGCCCCTACGAGCAGTACTTC

V gene: TRBV6-1
J gene: TRBJ1-2
clone size: medium-sized
D gene: NA
CDR3 protein: CASSESRRGRADDGYTF
CDR3 DNA: TGTGCCAGCAGTGAATCCCGCAGGGGCAGGGCAGACGATGGCTACACCTTC

V gene: TRBV3-1/TRBV3-2
J gene: TRBJ2-1
clone size: NA
D gene: NA
CDR3 protein: CASSQEGGQRDQFF
CDR3 DNA: TGTGCCAGCAGCCAAGAGGGGGGACAGAGGGACCAGTTCTTC